This T cell receptor beta chain originates from a study of blood T cell repertoires in COVID-19. Study-wide background: The samples span acute and convalescent COVID-19 from the United States, Italy and Spain.

Authors' analysis steps: Amplifying reference gene primers gave estimates of nucleated cell counts. Profiling relied on immunoSEQ multiplex PCR, and the TCRdb table lists in-frame clones only, not all of them. V and J calls and clone size are those listed in that table; D and trimming were worked out from the DNA. The sample shows 200,000 to 250,000 clones, around nine tenths of them seen only once. The CDR3 sequence is 14 residues long. The germline gives CDR1 SGDLS, CDR2 YYNGEE. V was clipped by 0 bases and J by 8 bases, with 12 bases between them. The sequence was collected from a woman aged 55-75 years with acute or convalescent COVID-19. The specimen sequenced was peripheral blood. This chain links TRBV9 with TRBJ1-3; D perhaps matches TRBD1 (5 bases). CDR3 residues: CASSVGLGRDTIYF. Written as DNA, the CDR3 is TGTGCCAGCAGCGTAGGGCTGGGCAGGGACACCATATATTTT.